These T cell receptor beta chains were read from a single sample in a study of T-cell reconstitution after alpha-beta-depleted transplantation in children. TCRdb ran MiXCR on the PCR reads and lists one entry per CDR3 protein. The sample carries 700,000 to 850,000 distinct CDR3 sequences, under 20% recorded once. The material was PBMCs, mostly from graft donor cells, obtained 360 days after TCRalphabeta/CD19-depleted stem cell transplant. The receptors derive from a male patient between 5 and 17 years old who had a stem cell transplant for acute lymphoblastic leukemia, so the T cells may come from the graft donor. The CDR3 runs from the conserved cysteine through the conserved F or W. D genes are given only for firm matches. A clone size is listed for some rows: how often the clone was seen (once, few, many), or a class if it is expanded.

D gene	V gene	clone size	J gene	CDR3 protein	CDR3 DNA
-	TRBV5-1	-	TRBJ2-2	CASSFGENTGELFF	TGCGCCAGCAGCTTCGGCGAGAACACCGGGGAGCTGTTTTTT
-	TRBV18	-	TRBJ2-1	CASSPWDWYNEQFF	TGTGCCAGCTCACCCTGGGACTGGTACAATGAGCAGTTCTTC
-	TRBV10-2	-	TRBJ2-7	CASSESGSTYEQYF	TGCGCCAGCAGTGAGTCTGGTTCGACCTACGAGCAGTACTTC
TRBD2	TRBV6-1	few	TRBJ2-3	CASSPDTSGRATDTQYF	TGTGCCAGCAGCCCCGATACTAGCGGGAGGGCCACAGATACGCAGTATTTT
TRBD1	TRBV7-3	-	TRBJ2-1	CASSLIPDRTDYNEQFF	TGTGCCAGCAGCTTAATCCCGGACAGGACCGATTACAATGAGCAGTTCTTC
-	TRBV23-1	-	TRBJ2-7	CASRHFEQYF	TGCGCCAGCAGACATTTCGAGCAGTACTTC
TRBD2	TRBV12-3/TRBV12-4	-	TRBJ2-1	CASSFLTGTSGPQGNEQFF	TGTGCCAGCAGTTTCTTAACCGGGACTAGCGGTCCCCAGGGAAATGAGCAGTTCTTC
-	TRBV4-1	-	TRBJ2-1	CASSQDRRAPYNEQFF	TGCGCCAGCAGCCAAGATCGGCGGGCCCCCTACAATGAGCAGTTCTTC
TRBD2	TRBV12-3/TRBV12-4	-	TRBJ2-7	CASTLGGRSNEQYF	TGTGCCAGCACCTTGGGCGGGAGGTCCAACGAGCAGTACTTC
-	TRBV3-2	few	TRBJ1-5	CASSPTVSGRPQHF	TGTGCCAGCAGCCCGACAGTCAGTGGTAGGCCCCAGCATTTT
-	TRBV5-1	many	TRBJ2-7	CASSNRRSYEQYF	TGCGCCAGCAGCAATCGCAGGTCCTACGAGCAGTACTTC
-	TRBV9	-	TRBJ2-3	CASSTLEGRDTQYF	TGTGCCAGCAGCACCTTGGAGGGGAGAGATACGCAGTATTTT
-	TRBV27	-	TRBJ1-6	CASSIIGSSYNSPLHF	TGTGCCAGCAGCATAATTGGGAGCTCCTATAATTCACCCCTCCACTTT
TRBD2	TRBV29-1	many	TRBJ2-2	CSVHGLAHTGELFF	TGCAGCGTCCACGGACTAGCCCATACCGGGGAGCTGTTTTTT
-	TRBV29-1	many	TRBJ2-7	CSVIIQGSGEQYF	TGCAGCGTTATCATACAGGGTTCGGGCGAGCAGTACTTC
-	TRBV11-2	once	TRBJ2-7	CASSPLLSPYPDEQYF	TGTGCCAGCAGCCCTTTGTTAAGCCCTTACCCTGACGAGCAGTACTTC
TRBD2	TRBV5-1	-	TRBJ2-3	CASSLRASGRRDTQYF	TGCGCCAGCAGCTTGAGGGCTAGCGGGAGGCGAGATACGCAGTATTTT
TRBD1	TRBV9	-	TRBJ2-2	CASSVAPGVDRGMNTGELFF	TGTGCCAGCAGCGTAGCCCCTGGGGTTGACAGGGGAATGAACACCGGGGAGCTGTTTTTT
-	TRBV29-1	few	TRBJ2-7	CSVEDTRLYEQYF	TGCAGCGTTGAAGATACCAGGCTCTACGAGCAGTACTTC
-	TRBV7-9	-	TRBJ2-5	CASSLVSGVYQETQYF	TGTGCCAGCAGCTTAGTTTCAGGGGTTTACCAAGAGACCCAGTACTTC
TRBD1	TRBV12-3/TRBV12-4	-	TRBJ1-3	CASSGTGGNTIYF	TGTGCCAGCAGCGGGACAGGAGGAAACACCATATATTTT
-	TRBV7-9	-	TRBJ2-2	CASSLTIGAENTGELFF	TGTGCCAGCAGCTTGACCATTGGGGCGGAGAACACCGGGGAGCTGTTTTTT